This T cell receptor beta chain was documented in a study of T cells in Graves' hyperthyroidism and ophthalmopathy. There were TCR beta CDR3 regions amplified from RNA transcripts. Using the HTBI primer set, a first-round RT-PCR was run on the TCR CDR3. TCRdb fed the multiplex PCR reads into MiXCR, producing one record per CDR3 protein. Seen here are 400,000 to 500,000 distinct CDR3 sequences, 13% to 15% observed once, and the top ten hold 17%. Trimming took off 0 bases at V and 7 bases at J, with 13 bases between the two ends. The CDR3 covers 14 residues. The germline V gene encodes CDR1 SGDLS and CDR2 YYNGEE.

This TCR was recovered from a woman aged 18 to 35 with Graves' hyperthyroidism. Sequencing was done on a sample of blood. The genes are TRBV9 and TRBJ1-1, with D maybe TRBD1 (6 bases). The CDR3 DNA reads as TGTGCCAGCAGCGTAGTAAGGCAGGGGCGTGAAGCTTTCTTT. This gives the protein CASSVVRQGREAFF.